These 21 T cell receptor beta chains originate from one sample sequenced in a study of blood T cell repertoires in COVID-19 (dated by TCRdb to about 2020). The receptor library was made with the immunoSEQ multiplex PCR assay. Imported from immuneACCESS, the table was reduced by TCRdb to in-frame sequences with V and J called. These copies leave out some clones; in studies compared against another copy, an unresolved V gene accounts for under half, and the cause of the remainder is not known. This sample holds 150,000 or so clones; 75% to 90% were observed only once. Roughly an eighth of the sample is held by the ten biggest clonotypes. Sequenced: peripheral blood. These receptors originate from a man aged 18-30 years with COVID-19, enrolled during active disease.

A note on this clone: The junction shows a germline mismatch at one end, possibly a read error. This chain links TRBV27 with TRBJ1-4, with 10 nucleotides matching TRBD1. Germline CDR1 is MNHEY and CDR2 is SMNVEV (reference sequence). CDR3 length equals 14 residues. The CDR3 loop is CASSQGTGVEKLLF. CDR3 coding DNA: TGTGCCAGCAGCCAAGGGACAGGGGTCGAAAAACTGCTTTTT.

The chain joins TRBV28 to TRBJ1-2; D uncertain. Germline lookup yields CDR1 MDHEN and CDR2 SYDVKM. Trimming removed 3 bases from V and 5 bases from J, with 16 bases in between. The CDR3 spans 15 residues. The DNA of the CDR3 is TGTGCCAGCAGTTTCGCCGCGGGAAGTAGATATGGCTACACCTTC. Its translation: CASSFAAGSRYGYTF.

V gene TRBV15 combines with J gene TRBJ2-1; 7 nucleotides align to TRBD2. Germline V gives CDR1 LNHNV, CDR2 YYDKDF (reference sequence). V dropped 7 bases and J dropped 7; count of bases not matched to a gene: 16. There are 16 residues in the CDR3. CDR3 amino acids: CATISSAGAIRNEQFF. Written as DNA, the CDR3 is TGTGCCACCATCTCCTCGGCGGGAGCCATAAGGAATGAGCAGTTCTTC.

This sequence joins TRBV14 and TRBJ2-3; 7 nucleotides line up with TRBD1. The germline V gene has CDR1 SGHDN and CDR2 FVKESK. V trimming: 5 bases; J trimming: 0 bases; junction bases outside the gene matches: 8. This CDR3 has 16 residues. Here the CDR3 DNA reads TGTGCCAGCAGCACAACAGGGGTCCGCAGCACAGATACGCAGTATTTT. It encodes CASSTTGVRSTDTQYF.

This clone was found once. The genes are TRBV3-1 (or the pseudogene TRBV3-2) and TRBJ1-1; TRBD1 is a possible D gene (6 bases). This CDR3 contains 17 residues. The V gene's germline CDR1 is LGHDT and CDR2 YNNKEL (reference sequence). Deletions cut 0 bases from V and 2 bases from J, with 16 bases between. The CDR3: CASSQESRGAVNTEAFF. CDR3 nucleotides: TGTGCCAGCAGCCAAGAGTCCAGGGGCGCCGTCAACACTGAAGCTTTCTTT.

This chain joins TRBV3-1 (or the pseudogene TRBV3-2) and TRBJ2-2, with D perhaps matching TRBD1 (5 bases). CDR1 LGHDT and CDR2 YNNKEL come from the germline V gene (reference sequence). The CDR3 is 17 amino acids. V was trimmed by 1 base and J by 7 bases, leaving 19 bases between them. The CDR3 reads CASSQGTPWGSSGELFF. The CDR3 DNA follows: TGTGCCAGCAGCCAAGGAACCCCGTGGGGCTCTAGCGGGGAGCTGTTTTTT.

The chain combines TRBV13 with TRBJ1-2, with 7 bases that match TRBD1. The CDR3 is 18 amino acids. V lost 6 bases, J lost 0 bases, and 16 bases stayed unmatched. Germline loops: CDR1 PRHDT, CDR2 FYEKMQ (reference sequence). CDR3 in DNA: TGTGCCAGCAGGGGCGGGACAGAAAATTCTGGAGCTAACTATGGCTACACCTTC. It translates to CASRGGTENSGANYGYTF.

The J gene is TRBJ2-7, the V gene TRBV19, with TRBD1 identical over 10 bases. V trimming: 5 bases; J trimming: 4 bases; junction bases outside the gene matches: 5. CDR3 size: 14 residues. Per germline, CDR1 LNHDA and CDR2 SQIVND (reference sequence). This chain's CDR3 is CASSGWTGGYEQYF. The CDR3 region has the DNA TGTGCCAGTAGTGGCTGGACAGGGGGATACGAGCAGTACTTC.

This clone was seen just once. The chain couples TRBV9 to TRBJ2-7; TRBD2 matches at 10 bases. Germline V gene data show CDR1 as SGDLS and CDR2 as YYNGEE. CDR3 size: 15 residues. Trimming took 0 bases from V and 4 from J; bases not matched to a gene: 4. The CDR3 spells CASSVDGTSVYEQYF. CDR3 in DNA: TGTGCCAGCAGCGTAGATGGGACTAGCGTGTACGAGCAGTACTTC.

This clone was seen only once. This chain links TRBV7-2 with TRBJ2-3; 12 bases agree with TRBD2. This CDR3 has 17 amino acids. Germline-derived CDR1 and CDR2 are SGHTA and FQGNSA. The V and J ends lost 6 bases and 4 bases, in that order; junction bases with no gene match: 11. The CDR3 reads CASSPQRLAGESDTQYF. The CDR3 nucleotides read TGTGCCAGCAGTCCTCAAAGACTAGCGGGAGAATCAGATACGCAGTATTTT.

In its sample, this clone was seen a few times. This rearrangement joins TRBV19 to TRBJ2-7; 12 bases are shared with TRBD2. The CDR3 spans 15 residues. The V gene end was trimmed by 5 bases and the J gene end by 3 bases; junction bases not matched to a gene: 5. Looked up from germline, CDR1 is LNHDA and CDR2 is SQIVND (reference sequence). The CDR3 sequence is CASSETSGSGYEQYF. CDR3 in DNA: TGTGCCAGTAGTGAGACTAGCGGGAGCGGCTACGAGCAGTACTTC.

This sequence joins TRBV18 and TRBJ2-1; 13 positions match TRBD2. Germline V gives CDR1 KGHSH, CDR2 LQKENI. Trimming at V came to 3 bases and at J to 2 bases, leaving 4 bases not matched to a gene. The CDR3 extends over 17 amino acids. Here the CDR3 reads CASSPRTSGSAYNEQFF. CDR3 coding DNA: TGTGCCAGCTCACCGCGGACTAGCGGGAGCGCCTACAATGAGCAGTTCTTC.

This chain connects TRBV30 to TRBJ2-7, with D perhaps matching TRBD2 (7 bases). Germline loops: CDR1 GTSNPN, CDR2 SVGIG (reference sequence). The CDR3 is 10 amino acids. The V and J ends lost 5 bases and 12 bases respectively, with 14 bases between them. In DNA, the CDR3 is TGTGCCTGGGGGGGGGCGAGCACGTACTTC. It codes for CAWGGASTYF.

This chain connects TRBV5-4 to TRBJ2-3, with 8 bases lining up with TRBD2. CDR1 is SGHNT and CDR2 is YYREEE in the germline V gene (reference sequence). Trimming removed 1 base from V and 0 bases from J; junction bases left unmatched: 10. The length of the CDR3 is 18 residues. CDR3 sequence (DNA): TGTGCCAGCAGCTTGAGGCGGGGGGCGCCTTTAAGCACAGATACGCAGTATTTT. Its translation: CASSLRRGAPLSTDTQYF.

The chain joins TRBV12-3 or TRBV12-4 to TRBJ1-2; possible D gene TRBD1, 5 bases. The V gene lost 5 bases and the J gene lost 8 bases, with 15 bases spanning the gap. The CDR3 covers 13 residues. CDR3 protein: CASSGGGARGYTF. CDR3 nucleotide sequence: TGTGCCAGCAGTGGCGGAGGGGCGCGGGGCTACACCTTC.

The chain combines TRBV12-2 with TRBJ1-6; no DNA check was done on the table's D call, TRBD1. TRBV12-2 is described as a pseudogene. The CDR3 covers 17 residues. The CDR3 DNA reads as TGTGCAAGTCGCTTAATGATTGGGACAGGGTCCCGGCGACCCCTCCACTTT. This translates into CASRLMIGTGSRRPLHF.

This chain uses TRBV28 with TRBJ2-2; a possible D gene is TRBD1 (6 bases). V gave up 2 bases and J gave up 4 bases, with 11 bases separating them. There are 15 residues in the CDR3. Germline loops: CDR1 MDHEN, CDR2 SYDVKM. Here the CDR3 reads CASSLPGQGTGELFF. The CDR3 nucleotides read TGTGCCAGCAGTTTACCGGGACAAGGCACCGGGGAGCTGTTTTTT.

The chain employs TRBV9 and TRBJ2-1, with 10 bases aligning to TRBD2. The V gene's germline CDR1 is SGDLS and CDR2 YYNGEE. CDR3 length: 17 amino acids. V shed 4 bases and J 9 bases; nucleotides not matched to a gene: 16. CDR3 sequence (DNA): TGTGCCAGCAGCTCACGGACTAGCGGAGGACCTTTGGGTGAGCAGTTCTTC. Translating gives CASSSRTSGGPLGEQFF. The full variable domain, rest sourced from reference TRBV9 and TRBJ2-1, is DSGVTQTPKHLITATGQRVTLRCSPRSGDLSVYWYQQSLDQGLQFLIQYYNGEERAKGNILERFSAQQFPDLHSELNLSSLELGDSALYFCASSSRTSGGPLGEQFFGPGTRLTVL.

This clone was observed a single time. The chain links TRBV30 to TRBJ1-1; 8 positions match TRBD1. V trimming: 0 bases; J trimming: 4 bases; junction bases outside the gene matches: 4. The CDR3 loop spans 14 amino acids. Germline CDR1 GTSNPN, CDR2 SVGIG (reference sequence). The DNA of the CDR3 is TGTGCCTGGAGTGTAGGGGACAGGTTCACTGAAGCTTTCTTT. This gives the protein CAWSVGDRFTEAFF. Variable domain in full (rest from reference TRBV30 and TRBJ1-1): SQTIHQWPATLVQPVGSPLSLECTVEGTSNPNLYWYRQAAGRGLQLLFYSVGIGQISSEVPQNLSASRPQDRQFILSSKKLLLSDSGFYLCAWSVGDRFTEAFFGQGTRLTVV.

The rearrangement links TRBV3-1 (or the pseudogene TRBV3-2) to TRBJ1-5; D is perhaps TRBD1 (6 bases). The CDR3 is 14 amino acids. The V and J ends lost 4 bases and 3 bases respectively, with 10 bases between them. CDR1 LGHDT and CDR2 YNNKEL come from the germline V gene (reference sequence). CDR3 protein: CASSPGQLNQPQHF. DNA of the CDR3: TGTGCCAGCAGCCCCGGACAGCTCAATCAGCCCCAGCATTTT.

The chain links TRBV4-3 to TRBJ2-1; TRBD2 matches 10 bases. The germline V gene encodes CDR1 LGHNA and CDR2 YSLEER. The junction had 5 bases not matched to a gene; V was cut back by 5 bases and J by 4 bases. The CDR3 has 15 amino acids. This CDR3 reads CASSKEREGYNEQFF. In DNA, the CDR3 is TGCGCCAGCAGCAAGGAGCGGGAGGGTTACAATGAGCAGTTCTTC.